Shown below are 22 T cell receptor beta chains from a single sample sequenced in a study of blood T cells in healthy people across ages. A second PCR of 7 to 11 cycles used a sample-barcoded 5' primer and a J-beta primer mix. TCRdb ran MiXCR on the 5' RACE reads and lists one entry per CDR3 protein. The table records about 800,000 distinct CDR3 sequences, over 45% of them present only once. The specimen was blood. These receptor sequences come from a man aged 25-45 years in good health.

The gene calls are TRBV4-2 and TRBJ2-7; TRBD2 matches at 8 bases. CDR3 size: 18 residues. With 0 bases clipped from V and 2 bases from J, the junction kept 12 bases outside the gene matches. CDR1 LGHNA and CDR2 YNFKEQ come from the germline V gene. The CDR3 sequence: CASSQEAIAGPKTYEQYF. The CDR3 bases are TGTGCCAGCAGCCAAGAAGCCATAGCGGGGCCTAAAACCTACGAGCAGTACTTC.

This clonotype was recorded a few times. The chain links TRBV7-2 to TRBJ2-7, with D possibly matching TRBD2 (6 bases). The V and J ends lost 6 bases and 6 bases respectively, with 15 bases between them. This CDR3 spans 13 amino acids. From germline, CDR1 is SGHTA and CDR2 FQGNSA. CDR3 loop: CASRELAASEQYF. The CDR3 nucleotides read TGTGCCAGCAGAGAACTAGCAGCCTCCGAGCAGTACTTC.

The chain has TRBV20-1 and TRBJ1-5, with D unclear. Germline CDR1 DFQATT, CDR2 SNEGSKA (reference sequence). This CDR3 comprises 14 residues. Trimming cost V 3 bases and J 1 base, with 10 bases left between them. The CDR3 protein is CSASLGQSNQPQHF. The CDR3 bases are TGCAGTGCTAGCTTAGGCCAGAGCAATCAGCCCCAGCATTTT.

The chain carries TRBV4-2 and TRBJ2-7; 11 bases align to TRBD2. This CDR3 has 16 amino acids. CDR1 and CDR2 from the germline V gene are LGHNA and YNFKEQ. The ends lost 3 bases at V and 5 bases at J; junction bases unmatched: 9. CDR3 region: CASSHDLTSGKNEQYF. CDR3 in DNA: TGTGCCAGCAGCCACGATTTGACTAGCGGGAAGAACGAGCAGTACTTC.

This clonotype came up a few times. The chain joins TRBV13 to TRBJ2-7, with unresolved D. CDR1 is PRHDT and CDR2 is FYEKMQ in the germline V gene (reference sequence). The ends were cut back, 0 bases at V and 2 bases at J, with 11 bases in the middle. The CDR3 consists of 15 residues. This CDR3 is CASSLGPAVAYEQYF. The DNA for the CDR3 is TGTGCCAGCAGCTTAGGCCCGGCAGTAGCCTACGAGCAGTACTTC. The full variable domain, its missing parts supplied by reference TRBV13 and TRBJ2-7, is AAGVIQSPRHLIKEKRETATLKCYPIPRHDTVYWYQQGPGQDPQFLISFYEKMQSDKGSIPDRFSAQQFSDYHSELNMSSLELGDSALYFCASSLGPAVAYEQYFGPGTRLTVT.

The chain couples TRBV7-3 to TRBJ2-1, with 12 bases aligning to TRBD2. The V gene end was trimmed by 3 bases and the J gene end by 2 bases; junction bases not matched to a gene: 5. The CDR3 loop spans 17 amino acids. Germline V CDR1 and CDR2: SGHTA, FQGTGA. CDR3 sequence reads: CASSFQTSGRTYNEQFF. The CDR3 DNA follows: TGTGCCAGCAGCTTCCAGACTAGCGGGAGAACCTACAATGAGCAGTTCTTC.

The chain has TRBV4-1 and TRBJ2-1; TRBD2 matches at 7 bases. The CDR3 runs to 15 residues. From germline, CDR1 is MGHRA and CDR2 YSYEKL. The J segment lost 6 bases and the V segment lost 2 bases, leaving 7 bases of the junction unmatched. DNA for the CDR3: TGCGCCAGCAGCCAAACCGCGGGAGACTCCAATGAGCAGTTCTTC. It translates to CASSQTAGDSNEQFF.

This chain joins TRBV7-2 and TRBJ2-3; the D gene is possibly TRBD1 (5 bases). The CDR3 contains 14 residues. The germline gives CDR1 SGHTA, CDR2 FQGNSA. Trimming left V 2 bases short and J 2 bases short, with 8 bases between. For the CDR3, the DNA is TGTGCCAGCAGCTTACAGGGTTACACAGATACGCAGTATTTT. Translating it yields CASSLQGYTDTQYF.

This clonotype turned up a few times. V and J are TRBV5-1 and TRBJ2-1, with 10 positions matching TRBD2. V was clipped by 0 bases and J by 7 bases; unmatched bases: 4. CDR1 and CDR2 from the germline V gene are SGHRS and YFSETQ. The CDR3 extends over 15 amino acids. The CDR3 DNA is TGCGCCAGCAGCTTGGCTCCGGGACTAGCGAATGAGCAGTTCTTC. This gives the protein CASSLAPGLANEQFF.

This chain joins TRBV12-3 or TRBV12-4 and TRBJ1-5, with D possibly TRBD1 on 6 matching bases. V was cut by 1 base and J by 9 bases, with 13 bases left in between. The CDR3 extends over 14 amino acids. In DNA, the CDR3 is TGTGCCAGCAGTTTAGGACAGGCCGTAGGGCCCCAGCATTTT. Translating it yields CASSLGQAVGPQHF.

The chain recombines TRBV6-4 with TRBJ2-1, with D possibly being TRBD1 or TRBD2 (6 bases each). Germline CDR1 reads MRHNA; CDR2 reads SNTAGT. The V and J ends lost 0 bases and 8 bases respectively, with 11 bases between them. CDR3 length equals 14 residues. The CDR3 DNA is TGTGCCAGCAGTGACTCTTGGAGGGGGGATGAGCAGTTCTTC. It yields the protein CASSDSWRGDEQFF.

This clonotype has just a few counts. This rearrangement joins TRBV25-1 to TRBJ2-5; TRBD1 might be the D (6 bases). V lost 3 bases to trimming and J lost 5 bases, with 22 bases between them. The CDR3 covers 17 residues. Germline CDR1 reads MGHDK; CDR2 reads SYGVNS. The CDR3 DNA is TGTGCCAGCAGTGACTCCTCGGGACAAGGTCATCGGGAGACCCAGTACTTC. It yields the protein CASSDSSGQGHRETQYF.

The V and J genes are TRBV2 and TRBJ1-6; D is undetermined. V lost 3 bases, J lost 4 bases, and 10 bases lay in between. The CDR3 is 15 residues long. Germline V gene sequence: CDR1 SNHLY, CDR2 FYNNEI. DNA for the CDR3: TGTGCCAGCAGTGACAAGAGTCGGTATAATTCACCCCTCCACTTT. This codes for CASSDKSRYNSPLHF.

This clonotype was observed many times. V and J are TRBV20-1 and TRBJ2-7; a weak D match, TRBD1 (6 bases). CDR1 is DFQATT and CDR2 is SNEGSKA in the germline V gene (reference sequence). The V gene lost 2 bases and the J gene lost 3 bases, with 14 bases spanning the gap. The CDR3 runs to 14 residues. The CDR3 protein is CSARRDRRFYEQYF. CDR3 bases: TGCAGTGCTAGACGTGACAGGCGATTCTACGAGCAGTACTTC.

This chain links TRBV9 with TRBJ2-5; D may correspond to TRBD1 or TRBD2 (5 bases each). Per the germline V gene, CDR1 is SGDLS and CDR2 is YYNGEE. Trimming pared 3 bases from V and 3 bases from J, leaving 15 bases between. The CDR3 totals 15 residues. The CDR3 here is CASSGGVGVKETQYF. The CDR3 DNA reads as TGTGCCAGCAGCGGAGGGGTGGGCGTAAAAGAGACCCAGTACTTC.

This chain uses TRBV7-2 with TRBJ2-3; D gene unclear. The CDR3 covers 14 residues. CDR1 and CDR2 (germline): SGHTA, FQGNSA. Trimming removed 4 bases from V and 10 bases from J, with 18 bases in between. CDR3 in amino acids: CASSSNYQVASQYF. The CDR3 DNA reads as TGTGCCAGCAGCTCCAATTATCAGGTTGCATCGCAGTATTTT.

Turning to this clonotype: One end of the junction varies from germline; a read error may be responsible. This chain connects TRBV4-3 to TRBJ2-7; TRBD1 matches at 8 bases. The DNA matches TRBJ2-5 better at its end, which makes the J call doubtful. Germline-derived CDR1 and CDR2 are LGHNA and YSLEER. The CDR3 loop spans 17 amino acids. The CDR3 is CASSQDDRGPGQGTQYF. In DNA form, the CDR3 reads TGCGCCAGCAGCCAAGACGACAGGGGACCCGGACAAGGGACCCAGTACTTC.

The chain links TRBV7-9 to TRBJ2-7; TRBD2 agrees at 11 bases. The CDR3 has 16 residues. From germline, CDR1 is SEHNR and CDR2 FQNEAQ (reference sequence). The trim removed 1 base at V and 3 bases at J, leaving 5 bases unmatched. The CDR3 DNA is TGTGCCAGCAGCTTAGAGACTAGCGGGGCCATCTACGAGCAGTACTTC. It specifies CASSLETSGAIYEQYF. Using reference TRBV7-9 and TRBJ2-7 for the parts outside the CDR3, the full variable domain is DTGVSQNPRHKITKRGQNVTFRCDPISEHNRLYWYRQTLGQGPEFLTYFQNEAQLEKSRLLSDRFSAERPKGSFSTLEIQRTEQGDSAMYLCASSLETSGAIYEQYFGPGTRLTVT.

In regard to this clonotype: A read error may account for a junction end that differs from germline. The chain joins TRBV29-1 to TRBJ2-4; D possibly corresponds to TRBD2 (5 bases). Germline assignment: CDR1 SQVTM and CDR2 ANQGSEA. This CDR3 is built from 12 residues. Here the CDR3 reads CSAAGFVDIQYF. For the CDR3, the DNA is TGTAGCGCGGCGGGTTTCGTCGACATTCAGTACTTC.

The rearrangement uses TRBV7-9 and TRBJ1-2; 9 bases are shared with TRBD1. The trim removed 1 base at V and 6 bases at J, leaving 6 bases unmatched. This CDR3 is 15 amino acids long. The V gene's germline CDR1 is SEHNR and CDR2 FQNEAQ (reference sequence). CDR3 coding DNA: TGTGCCAGCAGCTTAGTGGGAGACAGGGGGGATGGCTACACCTTC. It encodes CASSLVGDRGDGYTF. The full variable domain, completed using reference TRBV7-9 and TRBJ1-2, is DTGVSQNPRHKITKRGQNVTFRCDPISEHNRLYWYRQTLGQGPEFLTYFQNEAQLEKSRLLSDRFSAERPKGSFSTLEIQRTEQGDSAMYLCASSLVGDRGDGYTFGSGTRLTVV.

There are a few counts of this clonotype. The V and J genes are TRBV7-9 and TRBJ2-7; 9 bases agree with TRBD1. The junction had 13 bases not matched to a gene; V was cut back by 8 bases and J by 5 bases. The CDR3 totals 15 residues. Germline CDR1 SEHNR, CDR2 FQNEAQ (reference sequence). CDR3 in DNA: TGTGCCAGCCGCCCGATAGGGACAGGGATACACGAGCAGTACTTC. Amino acids: CASRPIGTGIHEQYF.

This clonotype has just a few counts. This chain connects TRBV7-2 to TRBJ2-2; D not resolved. Germline V gene sequence: CDR1 SGHTA, CDR2 FQGNSA. There are 14 residues in the CDR3. Trimming pared 7 bases from V and 0 bases from J, leaving 9 bases between. As DNA, the CDR3 is TGTGCCAGCACCCAACTACCGAACACCGGGGAGCTGTTTTTT. It is translated as CASTQLPNTGELFF.